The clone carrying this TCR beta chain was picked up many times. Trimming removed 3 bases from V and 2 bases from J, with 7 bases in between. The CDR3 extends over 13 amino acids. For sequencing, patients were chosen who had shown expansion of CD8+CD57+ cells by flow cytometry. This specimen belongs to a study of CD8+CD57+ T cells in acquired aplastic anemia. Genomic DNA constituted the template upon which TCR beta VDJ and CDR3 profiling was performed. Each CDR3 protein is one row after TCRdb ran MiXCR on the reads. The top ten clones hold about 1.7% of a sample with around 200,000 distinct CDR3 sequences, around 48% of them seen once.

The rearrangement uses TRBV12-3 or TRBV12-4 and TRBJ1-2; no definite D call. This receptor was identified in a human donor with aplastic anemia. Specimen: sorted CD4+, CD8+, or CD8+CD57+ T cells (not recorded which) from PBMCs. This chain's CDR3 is CASSFSRNYGYTF. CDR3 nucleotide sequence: TGTGCCAGCAGTTTTTCACGGAACTATGGCTACACCTTC.